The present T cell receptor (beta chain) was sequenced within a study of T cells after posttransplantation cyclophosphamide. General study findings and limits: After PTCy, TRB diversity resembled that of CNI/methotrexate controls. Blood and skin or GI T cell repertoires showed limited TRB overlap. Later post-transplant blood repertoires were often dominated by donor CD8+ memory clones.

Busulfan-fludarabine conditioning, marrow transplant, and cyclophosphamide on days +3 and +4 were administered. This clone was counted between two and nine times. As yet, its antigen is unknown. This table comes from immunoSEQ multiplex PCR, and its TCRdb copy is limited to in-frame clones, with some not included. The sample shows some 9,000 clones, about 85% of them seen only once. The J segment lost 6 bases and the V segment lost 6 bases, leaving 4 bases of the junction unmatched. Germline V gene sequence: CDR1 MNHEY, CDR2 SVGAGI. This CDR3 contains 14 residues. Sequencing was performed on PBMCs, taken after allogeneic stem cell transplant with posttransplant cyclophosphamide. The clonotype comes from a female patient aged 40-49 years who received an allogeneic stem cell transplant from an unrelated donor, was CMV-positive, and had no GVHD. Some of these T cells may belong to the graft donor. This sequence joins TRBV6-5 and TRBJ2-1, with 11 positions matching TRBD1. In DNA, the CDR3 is TGTGCCAGCAGCCCCGGACAGGGGGCCAATGAGCAGTTCTTC. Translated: CASSPGQGANEQFF.